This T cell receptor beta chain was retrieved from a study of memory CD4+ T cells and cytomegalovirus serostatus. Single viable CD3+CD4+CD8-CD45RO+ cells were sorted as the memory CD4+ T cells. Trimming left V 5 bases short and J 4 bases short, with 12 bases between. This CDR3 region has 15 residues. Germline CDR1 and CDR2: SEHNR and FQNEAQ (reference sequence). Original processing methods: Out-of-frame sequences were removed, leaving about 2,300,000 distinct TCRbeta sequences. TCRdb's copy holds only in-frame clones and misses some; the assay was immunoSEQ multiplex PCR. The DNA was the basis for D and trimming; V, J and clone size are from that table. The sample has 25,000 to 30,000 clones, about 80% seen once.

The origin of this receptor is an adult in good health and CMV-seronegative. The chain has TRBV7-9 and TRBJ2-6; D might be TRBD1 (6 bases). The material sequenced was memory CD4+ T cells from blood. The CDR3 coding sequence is TGTGCCAGCAGCCTCCGACAGGCCGGGGCCAACGTCCTGACTTTC. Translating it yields CASSLRQAGANVLTF.